Listed below are T cell receptor beta chains from one sample, sequenced in a study of shared clonotypes between healthy human individuals. Using immunoSEQ multiplex PCR, the repertoire was profiled, and TCRdb retains in-frame clones only, with some absent. Of over a million clones listed, roughly 96% are singletons. Sequences were obtained from naive CD4+ T cells sorted from blood. The origin of the receptors is a man younger than 45 in good health. Each CDR3 is given with its conserved first and last residue. The D gene is left open where the match is weak. Some rows mark clone size as missing; the rest say once, few, many or name a class of expanded clone.

d_call	v_call	clone_size	cdr3_length	j_call	cdr3_nt	cdr3_aa
TRBD1	TRBV11-2	NA	14	TRBJ1-5	TGTGCCAGCACATTAGACAGGGACAATCAGCCCCAGCATTTT	CASTLDRDNQPQHF
NA	TRBV6-6	NA	16	TRBJ1-5	TGTGCCAGCAGTTCGGGGGGGGGAAATAGCAATCAGCCCCAGCATTTT	CASSSGGGNSNQPQHF
NA	TRBV28	NA	15	TRBJ2-5	TGTGCCAGCAGTCAATACGAGGGGGGACGGGAGACCCAGTACTTC	CASSQYEGGRETQYF
NA	TRBV19	NA	14	TRBJ1-5	TGTGCCAGTATGGTCTGGGGCCCCCATCAGCCCCAGCATTTT	CASMVWGPHQPQHF
TRBD1	TRBV9	NA	15	TRBJ2-7	TGTGCCAGCAGCGTAGCAGGACAGGGGAGCTACGAGCAGTACTTC	CASSVAGQGSYEQYF
TRBD2	TRBV9	NA	17	TRBJ2-3	TGTGCCAGCAGCGTGGAACTAGCGGGAGGGCCCTGGGATACGCAGTATTTT	CASSVELAGGPWDTQYF
NA	TRBV19	NA	13	TRBJ2-6	TGTGCCAGTAGGTTCGTTGGGGCCAACGTCCTGACTTTC	CASRFVGANVLTF
NA	TRBV5-1	NA	17	TRBJ1-5	TGCGCCAGCCTCTGCTCCGGGACACCCGCGAAGAGTCAGCCCCAGCATTTT	CASLCSGTPAKSQPQHF
TRBD1	TRBV6-5	NA	15	TRBJ1-4	TGTGCCAGCAGTAAAAGACAGGGGGCGGTCGGAAAACTGTTTTTT	CASSKRQGAVGKLFF
NA	TRBV27	NA	15	TRBJ2-7	TGTGCCAGCACCCCAAAATTTCAGGCATCCTACGAGCAGTACTTC	CASTPKFQASYEQYF
TRBD2	TRBV30	NA	18	TRBJ2-7	TGTGCCTGGAGCCGCGGACTAGCGGGAGCAGTGGTCGCCTACGAGCAGTACTTC	CAWSRGLAGAVVAYEQYF
TRBD2	TRBV29-1	NA	14	TRBJ2-1	TGCAGCGTTGAAGGGACTAGCGGATACAATGAGCAGTTCTTC	CSVEGTSGYNEQFF
TRBD2	TRBV7-2	NA	17	TRBJ2-1	TGTGCCAGCAGCTTAGCGGTAGTAGCGGGAACTGGAAATGAGCAGTTCTTC	CASSLAVVAGTGNEQFF
NA	TRBV19	NA	15	TRBJ1-5	TGTGCCAGTAGTATAGATGGGGGCAAGGATTTGCCCCAGCATTTT	CASSIDGGKDLPQHF
TRBD2	TRBV5-4	NA	16	TRBJ2-1	TGTGCCAGCAGCTTGAGACTAGCGGGAGGGCCTGATGAGCAGTTCTTC	CASSLRLAGGPDEQFF
NA	TRBV5-1	NA	16	TRBJ1-3	TGCGCCAGCAGCTTGACCGGCAGGGGCGCTGGAAACACCATATATTTT	CASSLTGRGAGNTIYF
TRBD1	TRBV7-9	NA	14	TRBJ2-7	TGTGCCAGCAGCCTAACCGGGACAGGGGTAGAGCAGTACTTC	CASSLTGTGVEQYF
NA	TRBV18	NA	13	TRBJ2-2	TGTGCCAGCTCACCCCGGGCCACCGGGGAGCTGTTTTTT	CASSPRATGELFF
NA	TRBV18	NA	14	TRBJ1-2	TGTGCCAGCTCAGAATACAGGGCCAACTATGGCTACACCTTC	CASSEYRANYGYTF
NA	TRBV2	NA	12	TRBJ2-3	TGTGCCAGCAGTGATTTGCGAGATACGCAGTATTTT	CASSDLRDTQYF
NA	TRBV18	NA	15	TRBJ2-7	TGTGCCAGCTCACCACCGTGGCCGAGCTCCTACGAGCAGTACTTC	CASSPPWPSSYEQYF
NA	TRBV6-6	NA	12	TRBJ2-6	TGTGCCAGCACTCCTGGGGCCAACGTCCTGACTTTC	CASTPGANVLTF
NA	TRBV28	once	13	TRBJ1-4	TGTGCCAGCAAACAGGGTGGGGGGGAAAAACTGTTTTTT	CASKQGGGEKLFF
NA	TRBV27	NA	15	TRBJ2-3	TGTGCCAGCAGTTTAGGGAAGCGGTACACAGATACGCAGTATTTT	CASSLGKRYTDTQYF
TRBD2	TRBV7-2	NA	17	TRBJ2-7	TGTGCCAGCAGCCCGGGACTAGCGGGAGGCTCCCGTTCTTTCCAGTACTTC	CASSPGLAGGSRSFQYF
TRBD2	TRBV6-1	NA	16	TRBJ2-1	TGTGCCAGCAGTGGGGTCCGGACTAGCGGGAGCAATGAGCAGTTCTTC	CASSGVRTSGSNEQFF
NA	TRBV9	NA	13	TRBJ2-5	TGTGCCAGCAGCCGGACATGGGGGGAGACCCAGTACTTC	CASSRTWGETQYF
TRBD2	TRBV5-4	NA	14	TRBJ2-1	TGTGCCACCGACACTAGCGGGAGGGCCGGTGAGCAGTTCTTC	CATDTSGRAGEQFF
NA	TRBV5-1	NA	12	TRBJ1-3	TGCGCCAGCAGCAAGGAGGAGGGCGCCATATATTTT	CASSKEEGAIYF
TRBD1	TRBV6-1	NA	15	TRBJ1-2	TGTGCCAGCAGTGACCCCGGGACAGTTAACTATGGCTACACCTTC	CASSDPGTVNYGYTF
NA	TRBV5-1	NA	13	TRBJ2-2	TGCGCCAGCAGCTCCGTAATAGGAGGGGAGCTGTTTTTT	CASSSVIGGELFF
NA	TRBV18	NA	16	TRBJ1-5	TGTGCCAGCTCCCTATACGCGGGACGGGAAAATCAGCCCCAGCATTTT	CASSLYAGRENQPQHF
NA	TRBV6-4	NA	15	TRBJ2-1	TGTGCCAGCTCCCAGGACGGGACCATGGGCAATGAGCAGTTCTTC	CASSQDGTMGNEQFF
TRBD1	TRBV28	once	14	TRBJ2-7	TGTGCCAGCACCGATCGGGACAGAAGCTACGAGCAGTACTTC	CASTDRDRSYEQYF
TRBD2	TRBV27	NA	17	TRBJ2-7	TGTGCCAGCAGTTTTCAGGGGACTAGCGGGAGATCCTACGAGCAGTACTTC	CASSFQGTSGRSYEQYF
NA	TRBV6-1	NA	14	TRBJ1-2	TGTGCCAGCAGTGAATCGATGGGGATTTACGGCTACACCTTC	CASSESMGIYGYTF
NA	TRBV7-3	NA	15	TRBJ2-3	TGTGCCAGCAGCCCAGGGACTGCCAGGCGAGATACGCAGTATTTT	CASSPGTARRDTQYF
NA	TRBV23-1	NA	21	TRBJ2-6	TGCGCCAGCAGTCAATTGGGAACAGGTAATCAGCATAGCTCTGGGGCCAACGTCCTGACTTTC	CASSQLGTGNQHSSGANVLTF
NA	TRBV5-6	NA	15	TRBJ2-7	TGTGCCAGCAGTCAGACCGGGACAAGAGCCTACGAGCAGTACTTC	CASSQTGTRAYEQYF
TRBD1	TRBV5-1	NA	16	TRBJ2-7	TGCGCCAGCAGCTTAATAAGCGGACAGGGGGGTTACGAGCAGTACTTC	CASSLISGQGGYEQYF
TRBD2	TRBV11-2	NA	16	TRBJ2-5	TGTGCCAGCAGCATCCGGACTAGCGGGGGGCAAGAGACCCAGTACTTC	CASSIRTSGGQETQYF
NA	TRBV6-5	NA	15	TRBJ1-6	TGTGCCAGCAGTGGAGGCCGCAGGGCGGGCTCACCCCTCCACTTT	CASSGGRRAGSPLHF
NA	TRBV29-1	NA	11	TRBJ1-1	TGCAGCGTTGACGGTAACACTGAAGCTTTCTTT	CSVDGNTEAFF
TRBD2	TRBV10-2	NA	14	TRBJ2-7	TGCGCCAGCAGGTACAGCGGGAGCTCCTACGAGCAGTACTTC	CASRYSGSSYEQYF